This TCR beta chain was profiled in a study of T cell repertoires in cytomegalovirus infection. Overall study: An indication of both CMV infection and matching HLA type came from public TCR beta signatures. Study results and limitations: CMV-specific TCR beta clonotypes restricted by HLA-C were the ones dominating the ex vivo response.

The CDR3 has 15 residues. The ends lost 5 bases at V and 2 bases at J; junction bases unmatched: 7. Germline V gives CDR1 LNHNV, CDR2 YYDKDF (reference sequence). TCRdb reprocessed the reads via MiXCR and lists one record per CDR3 protein. Here the sample spans approximately 630,000 distinct CDR3 sequences, more than 20% being singletons. Concerning this clonotype: Its antigen is undetermined.

The specimen sequenced was CD8+ T cells from PBMCs. This TCR was sampled from a human donor in good health (CMV status not recorded). Some clones in this sample may be carry-over from other donors' samples. The chain carries TRBV15 and TRBJ2-7; 9 bases align to TRBD2. The CDR3 coding sequence is TGTGCCACCAGCGGGGGGGTAGCGGGGGCCTACGAGCAGTACTTC. Amino acids: CATSGGVAGAYEQYF.